The clone carrying this TCR beta chain was recorded a few times. Its antigen is currently unknown. The entry originates in a study of beta chain features in type 1 diabetes. The overall study: In age, gender and cell yields, patients were similar to healthy donors.

The length of the CDR3 is 13 residues. Germline V gene data show CDR1 as GTSNPN and CDR2 as SVGIG (reference sequence). V lost 2 bases, J lost 10 bases, and 14 bases lay in between. Reverse transcription of all isolated RNA meant that expressed TCRB transcripts were sequenced. Data came from immunoSEQ multiplex PCR; TCRdb stores just in-frame clones and leaves some out. The sample lists a few hundred thousand clones; about 15% were seen once. Study-level findings and limits: Comparison showed that naive, central memory and Treg TCRB repertoires appeared more similar among patients than among healthy donors.

V is TRBV30 and J is TRBJ1-4; D is perhaps TRBD1 (5 bases). Sample: naive CD4+ T cells from blood. This receptor was identified in a young woman in good health. CDR3 sequence (DNA): TGTGCCTGGAGTCCCCAGGGTTTGGGAAAACTGTTTTTT. This gives the protein CAWSPQGLGKLFF.